This T cell receptor (beta chain) came from a study of low-dose radiotherapy and immunotherapy resistance in tumors. Whole-study context: Cohort 1 received 0.5 Gy per fraction every 2 weeks, totaling 6.5 Gy.

cDNA synthesis used a TRAV/TRBV-specific primer set for both chains. The authors amplified TCRs for 15 to 25 PCR cycles with a constant-region primer and a V-primer adapter. MiXCR, applied by TCRdb to the reads, yields one record per CDR3 protein. The sample consists of approximately 100,000 distinct CDR3 sequences, roughly 20% of them appearing once. Regarding time point: after trial treatment. As to treatment: LDRT plus nivolumab, ipilimumab, low-dose cyclophosphamide and aspirin (RACIN trial). This clonotype showed up many times. In germline, CDR1 is SGHAT, CDR2 FQNNGV. The CDR3 totals 16 residues. Trimming removed 5 bases at V and 0 bases at J, with 13 bases between.

The sequence was collected from a male donor with prostate cancer. The sample here was PBMCs, taken after low-dose radiotherapy plus immunotherapy. This sequence joins TRBV11-2 and TRBJ1-4; D ambiguous. The chain's CDR3 is CASSPSGGSTNEKLFF. The CDR3 DNA reads as TGTGCCAGCAGCCCCTCCGGCGGGTCAACTAATGAAAAACTGTTTTTT.